A single sample gave rise to the 30 T cell receptor beta chains below, sequenced in a study of blood T cell repertoires in COVID-19. Assay used: immunoSEQ multiplex PCR; TCRdb lists only in-frame clones, some missing. Here the sample spans over 120,000 clones, roughly 79% being singletons. Sequenced input: PBMCs or T cells enriched from blood (not recorded which). The receptors stem from a woman in her fifties or sixties who had recovered from COVID-19.

This chain uses TRBV12-3 or TRBV12-4 with TRBJ1-3, with TRBD1 matching over 7 bases. The CDR3 spans 13 residues. V lost 5 bases, J lost 3 bases, and 1 base stayed unmatched. CDR3 loop: CASSDRDGNTIYF. Here the CDR3 DNA reads TGTGCCAGCAGTGACAGGGATGGAAACACCATATATTTT.

This rearrangement joins TRBV7-9 to TRBJ2-4; TRBD1 is a possible D gene (5 bases). V was clipped by 4 bases and J by 0 bases, with 19 bases between them. The length of the CDR3 is 18 residues. Looked up from germline, CDR1 is SEHNR and CDR2 is FQNEAQ (reference sequence). DNA for the CDR3: TGTGCCAGCAGCTCTTCCCCCCAGGGTTATCTAGCCAAAAACATTCAGTACTTC. It yields the protein CASSSSPQGYLAKNIQYF.

The chain employs TRBV9 and TRBJ1-1; D possibly corresponds to TRBD1 (6 bases). There are 16 residues in the CDR3. Trimming took off 4 bases at V and 2 bases at J, with 18 bases between the two ends. The germline CDR1 and CDR2 sequences are SGDLS and YYNGEE. This chain's CDR3 is CASSPEGGTTNTEAFF. Here the CDR3 DNA reads TGTGCCAGCAGCCCCGAAGGGGGAACGACCAACACTGAAGCTTTCTTT.

The chain uses TRBV5-1 and TRBJ2-7, with 8 bases identical to TRBD2. Trimming removed 4 bases from V and 4 bases from J; junction bases left unmatched: 7. Per germline, CDR1 SGHRS and CDR2 YFSETQ. The CDR3 contains 14 residues. The CDR3 sequence: CASSGSGRGYEQYF. The CDR3 region has the DNA TGCGCCAGCAGCGGCAGCGGGAGAGGATACGAGCAGTACTTC.

This rearrangement joins TRBV3-1 (or the pseudogene TRBV3-2) to TRBJ2-1; TRBD2 agrees at 9 bases. CDR1 and CDR2 from the germline V gene are LGHDT and YNNKEL (reference sequence). This CDR3 is 16 amino acids long. V shed 5 bases, J shed 9 bases, and the junction held 14 bases outside the gene matches. CDR3 DNA sequence: TGTGCCAGCAGCAAAAGGCTTAGCGGGAGATCGACTGAGCAGTTCTTC. The encoded protein is CASSKRLSGRSTEQFF.

The chain is built from TRBV10-3 and TRBJ1-2; TRBD1 matches at 9 bases. V lost 0 bases, J lost 2 bases, and 7 bases stayed unmatched. Germline assignment: CDR1 ENHRY and CDR2 SYGVKD. The CDR3 extends over 17 amino acids. The CDR3 coding sequence is TGTGCCATCAGTGAGTCCCCAGACAGGGGGGGGAACTATGGCTACACCTTC. Its protein product is CAISESPDRGGNYGYTF.

CDR3 region: CASSIDGQSGANVLTF. The CDR3, as DNA: TGTGCCAGTAGTATAGATGGGCAGTCCGGGGCCAACGTCCTGACTTTC. This chain connects TRBV19 to TRBJ2-6; no reliable D call. The V gene's germline CDR1 is LNHDA and CDR2 SQIVND (reference sequence). The V end was cut by 0 bases, the J end by 4 bases, with 10 bases between. The CDR3 is made up of 16 amino acids.

The chain joins TRBV12-3 or TRBV12-4 to TRBJ2-5; no firm D call. CDR3 length: 13 amino acids. V lost 5 bases, J lost 2 bases, and 9 bases lay in between. In DNA, the CDR3 is TGTGCCAGCAGTCCCCCTGTGCAAGAGACCCAGTACTTC. Translated, it gives CASSPPVQETQYF.

The rearrangement joins TRBV25-1 to TRBJ2-3; 13 positions match TRBD2. The CDR3 extends over 15 amino acids. The junction had 7 bases not matched to a gene; V was cut back by 9 bases and J by 4 bases. CDR1 is MGHDK, CDR2 SYGVNS, per germline. The CDR3 here is CASQGLAGVADTQYF. The CDR3, as DNA: TGTGCCAGTCAAGGACTAGCGGGAGTCGCAGATACGCAGTATTTT.

This clone was counted only a few times. V and J are TRBV2 and TRBJ2-1; no clear D gene. V lost 6 bases and J lost 0, with 12 bases in between. The CDR3 runs 15 residues. Germline CDR1 SNHLY, CDR2 FYNNEI. CDR3 region: CASSPTRGSYNEQFF. CDR3 DNA: TGTGCCAGCAGCCCGACACGTGGCTCCTACAATGAGCAGTTCTTC.

This clone was seen at least ten times. The sample contains more than one DNA sequence encoding this CDR3. The chain uses TRBV11-3 and TRBJ2-1, with TRBD2 identical over 14 bases. Trimming cost V 0 bases and J 6 bases; bases outside gene matches: 1. The length of the CDR3 is 16 residues. Germline assignment: CDR1 SGHNT and CDR2 YENEEA. The CDR3 region has the DNA TGTGCCAGCAGCTTAGAAGGACTAGCGGGGGGCAATGAGCAGTTCTTC. It yields the protein CASSLEGLAGGNEQFF.

J is TRBJ2-7 and V is TRBV2; 10 positions agree with TRBD1. The CDR3 loop spans 16 amino acids. V shed 6 bases, J shed 3 bases, and the junction held 11 bases outside the gene matches. Germline V gene data show CDR1 as SNHLY and CDR2 as FYNNEI. The CDR3 DNA is TGTGCCAGCAGAAAATCCGGGACAGGGGATAACTACGAGCAGTACTTC. Amino acid sequence: CASRKSGTGDNYEQYF.

The chain is built from TRBV6-1 and TRBJ2-1; D is undetermined. Germline CDR1 is MNHNS and CDR2 is SASEGT. This CDR3 is 14 amino acids long. V was pared by 0 bases and J by 7 bases, with 10 bases between. CDR3 amino acids: CASSEAVFRNEQFF. The CDR3 DNA is TGTGCCAGCAGTGAAGCGGTTTTCCGGAATGAGCAGTTCTTC.

This clone has only a few counts. The genes are TRBV19 and TRBJ2-2, with 8 bases lining up with TRBD2. The junction had 5 bases not matched to a gene; V was cut back by 5 bases and J by 6 bases. The germline gives CDR1 LNHDA, CDR2 SQIVND (reference sequence). CDR3 length equals 14 residues. The DNA of the CDR3 is TGTGCCAGTAGTTTGGGTAGCGGGGCCGGGGAGCTGTTTTTT. Its protein is CASSLGSGAGELFF.

The DNA of the CDR3 is TGCGCCAGCAGCTTGGGGTCAGGGGAAGATGGCTACACCTTC. Translation: CASSLGSGEDGYTF. The chain combines TRBV5-1 with TRBJ1-2; TRBD1 might be the D (6 bases). The CDR3 is 14 amino acids. Germline V CDR1 and CDR2: SGHRS, YFSETQ. V was cut by 0 bases and J by 6 bases, with 12 bases left in between.

This chain links TRBV19 with TRBJ1-1, with 7 bases identical to TRBD1. Germline CDR1 reads LNHDA; CDR2 reads SQIVND (reference sequence). This CDR3 has 18 residues. V was pared by 1 base and J by 2 bases, with 13 bases of the junction left unmatched. The DNA for the CDR3 is TGTGCCAGTAGTATAGCTCCGGTTAGGGGGCAAATTAACACTGAAGCTTTCTTT. The encoded protein is CASSIAPVRGQINTEAFF.

The chain joins TRBV7-2 to TRBJ1-6, with D unclear. The CDR3 is 12 amino acids. Per the germline V gene, CDR1 is SGHTA and CDR2 is FQGNSA. Trimming took off 3 bases at V and 13 bases at J, with 10 bases between the two ends. CDR3 loop: CASSFREAPLHF. CDR3 bases: TGTGCCAGCAGCTTCCGGGAAGCGCCCCTCCACTTT.

This clone was picked up a small number of times. The gene calls are TRBV27 and TRBJ1-4, with D unresolved. The CDR3 length is 14 residues. The ends were cut back, 4 bases at V and 0 bases at J, with 6 bases in the middle. Per germline, CDR1 MNHEY and CDR2 SMNVEV (reference sequence). CDR3 sequence reads: CASSSVATNEKLFF. DNA of the CDR3: TGTGCCAGCAGTTCCGTTGCAACTAATGAAAAACTGTTTTTT.

This clone occurred a few times. This rearrangement joins TRBV27 to TRBJ2-7; 8 nucleotides agree with TRBD1. Germline values: CDR1 MNHEY, CDR2 SMNVEV (reference sequence). V gave up 5 bases and J gave up 4 bases; unmatched junction bases: 10. This CDR3 has 15 residues. CDR3 nucleotide sequence: TGTGCCAGCAGTATCACCTCAGGGGGCATTTACGAGCAGTACTTC. As protein: CASSITSGGIYEQYF.

The J gene is TRBJ2-1, the V gene TRBV6-5; 15 nucleotides agree with TRBD2. From germline, CDR1 is MNHEY and CDR2 SVGAGI. V shed 8 bases, J shed 3 bases, and the junction held 2 bases outside the gene matches. The CDR3 totals 15 residues. This CDR3 reads CASWTSGRGYNEQFF. The CDR3 DNA follows: TGTGCCAGCTGGACTAGCGGGAGGGGCTACAATGAGCAGTTCTTC.

In DNA, the CDR3 is TGTGCCAGCAGCGGGTCCTACGGGCAGACGGGAATCAGCGGGGAGCTGTTTTTT. This encodes CASSGSYGQTGISGELFF. The rearrangement uses TRBV7-9 and TRBJ2-2, with D perhaps matching TRBD2 (5 bases). CDR1 SEHNR and CDR2 FQNEAQ come from the germline V gene (reference sequence). The CDR3 runs 18 residues. Trimming pared 5 bases from V and 7 bases from J, leaving 26 bases between.

The chain uses TRBV5-1 and TRBJ2-1; D uncertain. CDR3 length: 15 residues. CDR1 and CDR2 (germline): SGHRS, YFSETQ. The V end lost 0 bases, the J end lost 4 bases, and 11 bases lay between the germline ends. Written as DNA, the CDR3 is TGCGCCAGCAGCTTGGATCCCAGCGCGTACAATGAGCAGTTCTTC. Amino acids: CASSLDPSAYNEQFF.

The chain links TRBV6-1 to TRBJ1-1; 8 bases align to TRBD1. The CDR3 is 15 residues long. CDR1 is MNHNS, CDR2 SASEGT, per germline. J lost 5 bases, V lost 7 bases, and 12 bases had no gene match. CDR3 sequence reads: CASTLLTGEFTEAFF. Written as DNA, the CDR3 is TGTGCCAGCACCCTCCTGACAGGGGAATTTACTGAAGCTTTCTTT.

The CDR3 bases are TGTGCCAGCTCACCCGCGCCCGGAGGTGAAGCTTTCTTT. Protein product: CASSPAPGGEAFF. The V and J genes are TRBV18 and TRBJ1-1; D is unclear. V gave up 3 bases and J gave up 7 bases, with 12 bases separating them. This CDR3 region has 13 residues. The V gene's germline CDR1 is KGHSH and CDR2 LQKENI. The complete variable domain, with remaining parts taken from reference TRBV18 and TRBJ1-1, reads NAGVMQNPRHLVRRRGQEARLRCSPMKGHSHVYWYRQLPEEGLKFMVYLQKENIIDESGMPKERFSAEFPKEGPSILRIQQVVRGDSAAYFCASSPAPGGEAFFGQGTRLTVV.

The rearrangement uses TRBV19 and TRBJ1-2, with 8 nucleotides matching TRBD1. Germline V gives CDR1 LNHDA, CDR2 SQIVND (reference sequence). The CDR3 runs to 16 residues. Trimming took 4 bases from V and 6 from J; bases not matched to a gene: 13. CDR3 sequence reads: CASSNVRSDRADGYTF. The DNA for the CDR3 is TGTGCCAGTAGTAATGTTAGGTCGGACAGGGCCGATGGCTACACCTTC.

This chain connects TRBV19 to TRBJ2-2, with D uncertain. Per the germline V gene, CDR1 is LNHDA and CDR2 is SQIVND (reference sequence). There are 16 residues in the CDR3. Between the trimmed V and J ends, which lost 7 bases and 3 bases, there was a span of 18 bases. The CDR3 nucleotides are TGTGCCAGTAATCCTTTCCGCGGCCTGGACACCGGGGAGCTGTTTTTT. Residues: CASNPFRGLDTGELFF.

The chain links TRBV3-1 (or the pseudogene TRBV3-2) to TRBJ1-3, with 9 positions matching TRBD1. With V trimmed by 2 bases and J by 0 bases, 8 bases remained unmatched. CDR1 is LGHDT and CDR2 is YNNKEL in the germline V gene (reference sequence). The CDR3 is made up of 18 amino acids. The CDR3 nucleotides read TGTGCCAGCAGCCAAAAACGTGACAGGGGGAGCTCTGGAAACACCATATATTTT. Protein: CASSQKRDRGSSGNTIYF.

V gene TRBV5-4 combines with J gene TRBJ2-2; D is possibly TRBD2 (5 bases). The germline V gene encodes CDR1 SGHNT and CDR2 YYREEE (reference sequence). This CDR3 comprises 17 residues. V was pared by 3 bases and J by 1 base, with 16 bases between. In nucleotides, the CDR3 is TGTGCCAGCAGCTCGGCGGGCCCCCCAAGGAACACCGGGGAGCTGTTTTTT. It yields the protein CASSSAGPPRNTGELFF.

The chain joins TRBV13 to TRBJ2-5; the D gene is possibly TRBD2 (5 bases). This CDR3 has 14 amino acids. Germline CDR1 reads PRHDT; CDR2 reads FYEKMQ (reference sequence). V lost 2 bases to trimming and J lost 2 bases, with 9 bases between them. CDR3 in amino acids: CASSLRTPQETQYF. CDR3 DNA sequence: TGTGCCAGCAGCTTAAGGACTCCACAAGAGACCCAGTACTTC.

This clone was counted once. This chain joins TRBV19 and TRBJ2-1; D might be TRBD2 (6 bases). There are 16 residues in the CDR3. V dropped 4 bases and J dropped 1 base, with 14 bases sitting between them. Germline loops: CDR1 LNHDA, CDR2 SQIVND (reference sequence). CDR3 nucleotides: TGTGCCAGTAGTACTATAGCGGAGAGTTCCTACAATGAGCAGTTCTTC. Its translation: CASSTIAESSYNEQFF.